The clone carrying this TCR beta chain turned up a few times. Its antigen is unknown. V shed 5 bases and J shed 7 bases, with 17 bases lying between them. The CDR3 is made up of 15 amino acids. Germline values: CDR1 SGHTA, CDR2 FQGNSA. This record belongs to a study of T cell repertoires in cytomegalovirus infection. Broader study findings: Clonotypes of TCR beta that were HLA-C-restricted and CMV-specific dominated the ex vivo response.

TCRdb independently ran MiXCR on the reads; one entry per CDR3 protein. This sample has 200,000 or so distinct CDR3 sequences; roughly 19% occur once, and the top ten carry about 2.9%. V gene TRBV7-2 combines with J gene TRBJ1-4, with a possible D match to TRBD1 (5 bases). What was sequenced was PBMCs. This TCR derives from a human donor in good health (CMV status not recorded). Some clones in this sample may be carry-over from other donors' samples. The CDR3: CASSTTGTLAEKLFF. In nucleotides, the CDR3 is TGTGCCAGCAGCACTACCGGGACCCTTGCTGAAAAACTGTTTTTT.